The 9 T cell receptor beta chains below all came from one sample that was sequenced in a study of blood T cell repertoires in COVID-19. Sequenced by immunoSEQ multiplex PCR; TCRdb stores in-frame clones only, minus some. The profile covers around 300,000 clones, with around 92% appearing a single time and 1.5% to 2% taken by the ten largest. Sequenced sample: PBMCs or T cells enriched from blood (not recorded which). These receptors were collected from a woman aged 55-69 years who had recovered from COVID-19.

V is TRBV28 and J is TRBJ1-2, with D possibly matching TRBD1 (6 bases). Trimming pared 2 bases from V and 4 bases from J, leaving 14 bases between. From germline, CDR1 is MDHEN and CDR2 SYDVKM. The CDR3 loop spans 15 amino acids. As DNA, the CDR3 is TGTGCCAGCAGTTTAAAGTGGACAGAGAGCTATGGCTACACCTTC. As protein: CASSLKWTESYGYTF.

The CDR3 loop is CASSGDGTPIDTQYF. The DNA of the CDR3 is TGTGCCAGCAGCGGGGACGGGACACCGATAGATACGCAGTATTTT. The chain links TRBV5-4 to TRBJ2-3, with D possibly being TRBD1 (6 bases). The V and J ends lost 4 bases and 5 bases respectively, with 17 bases between them. Germline V gives CDR1 SGHNT, CDR2 YYREEE (reference sequence). CDR3 length: 15 residues.

The chain uses TRBV19 and TRBJ2-7, with 10 bases identical to TRBD1. The CDR3 loop spans 14 amino acids. The V and J ends lost 4 bases and 4 bases, in that order; junction bases with no gene match: 4. The germline V gene has CDR1 LNHDA and CDR2 SQIVND (reference sequence). The CDR3 DNA reads as TGTGCCAGTAGTAGGGACAGGGGAATTTACGAGCAGTACTTC. Protein sequence: CASSRDRGIYEQYF.

V and J are TRBV6-5 and TRBJ1-3; D unclear. CDR3 length: 13 residues. V lost 2 bases to trimming and J lost 4 bases, with 6 bases between them. Germline V CDR1 and CDR2: MNHEY, SVGAGI. CDR3 loop: CASSYTFGNTIYF. CDR3 nucleotide sequence: TGTGCCAGCAGTTACACATTCGGAAACACCATATATTTT.

This chain joins TRBV9 and TRBJ2-3; possibly TRBD1 for D (5 bases). From germline, CDR1 is SGDLS and CDR2 YYNGEE. This CDR3 region has 15 residues. With 1 base removed from V and 1 base from J, the gap between germline ends came to 10 bases. The CDR3 spells CASSVQGYRTDTQYF. The CDR3 DNA reads as TGTGCCAGCAGCGTACAGGGCTATCGCACAGATACGCAGTATTTT.

The sample holds one count of this clone. V gene TRBV7-9 combines with J gene TRBJ2-3; D may be TRBD2 (6 bases). V gave up 3 bases and J gave up 2 bases, with 12 bases separating them. Germline loops: CDR1 SEHNR, CDR2 FQNEAQ (reference sequence). This CDR3 spans 15 amino acids. The CDR3 DNA reads as TGTGCCAGCAGCTTGGGACTTCCTCCCACAGATACGCAGTATTTT. Protein sequence: CASSLGLPPTDTQYF.

The rearrangement uses TRBV10-3 and TRBJ2-1; the match to TRBD1 covers 11 bases. Per germline, CDR1 ENHRY and CDR2 SYGVKD. Trimming removed 10 bases from V and 6 bases from J; junction bases left unmatched: 14. The CDR3 contains 16 residues. This CDR3 reads CATWGGTGGFSNEQFF. The CDR3 DNA sequence: TGTGCCACCTGGGGGGGGACAGGGGGATTCAGCAATGAGCAGTTCTTC.

The rearrangement links TRBV5-4 to TRBJ1-4, with 7 bases that match TRBD1. The CDR3 covers 14 residues. Germline values: CDR1 SGHNT, CDR2 YYREEE (reference sequence). The ends lost 0 bases at V and 8 bases at J; junction bases unmatched: 4. The CDR3 reads CASSLGRGDEKLFF. The CDR3 region has the DNA TGTGCCAGCAGCTTGGGCAGGGGGGACGAAAAACTGTTTTTT.

The sample holds one count of this clone. The chain combines TRBV11-1 with TRBJ2-1; 10 positions agree with TRBD1. The CDR3 contains 15 residues. Germline CDR1 reads SGHAT; CDR2 reads FQDESV (reference sequence). Trimming removed 6 bases from V and 8 bases from J; junction bases left unmatched: 10. The CDR3 DNA is TGTGCCAGCAGTTTAAAGTGGGACAGGGGAGATGAGCAGTTCTTC. Amino acid sequence: CASSLKWDRGDEQFF.